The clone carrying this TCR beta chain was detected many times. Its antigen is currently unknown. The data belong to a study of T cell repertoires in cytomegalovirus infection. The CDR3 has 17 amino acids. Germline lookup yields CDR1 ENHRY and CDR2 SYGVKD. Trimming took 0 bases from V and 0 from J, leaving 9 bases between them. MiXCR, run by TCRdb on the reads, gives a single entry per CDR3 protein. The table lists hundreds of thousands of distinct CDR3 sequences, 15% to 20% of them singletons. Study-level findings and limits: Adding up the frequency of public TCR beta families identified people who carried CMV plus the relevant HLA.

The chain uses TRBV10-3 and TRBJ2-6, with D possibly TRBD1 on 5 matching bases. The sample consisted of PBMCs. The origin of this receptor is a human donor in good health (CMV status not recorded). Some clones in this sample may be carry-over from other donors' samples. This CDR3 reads CAISESSTASGANVLTF. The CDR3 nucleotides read TGTGCCATCAGTGAGTCGTCGACAGCCTCTGGGGCCAACGTCCTGACTTTC.